This TCR beta chain was obtained from a study of T cells in lung cancer brain metastases. Clones were sequenced by immunoSEQ multiplex PCR, and TCRdb holds only the in-frame ones, with some missing. The table includes thousands of clones, nearly 90% detected once. CDR3 length: 11 residues. V lost 5 bases and J 2 bases, leaving 6 bases between the germline ends. Germline CDR1 reads SQVTM; CDR2 reads ANQGSEA. The sequenced material came from tumor tissue from the primary lung tumor. The chain joins TRBV29-1 to TRBJ1-2, with a possible D match to TRBD1 (5 bases). The receptor was derived from a woman between 45 and 65 years old with non-small cell lung cancer. CDR3 sequence (DNA): TGCAGCGTTCAGGGAAACTATGGCTACACCTTC. Translating it yields CSVQGNYGYTF.